These 29 T cell receptor beta chains were sequenced from one sample in a study of T cells in Graves' hyperthyroidism and ophthalmopathy. Researchers took RNA transcripts and amplified the TCR beta CDR3 regions from them. Primed by the HTBI set, a first-round RT-PCR was run on the TCR CDR3. TCRdb re-called the multiplex PCR reads with MiXCR, one entry per CDR3 protein. The profile shows over 700,000 distinct CDR3 sequences, under 20% of them singletons. The sequencing input was blood. Every receptor here comes from a woman aged 45-65 years with Graves' hyperthyroidism that later progressed to Graves' ophthalmopathy.

This clonotype was detected only a few times. V gene TRBV10-3 combines with J gene TRBJ1-6, with D unclear. Between the trimmed V and J ends, which lost 3 bases and 6 bases, there was a span of 9 bases. CDR1 and CDR2 (germline): ENHRY, SYGVKD. The CDR3 contains 14 residues. The CDR3 DNA sequence: TGTGCCATCAGTGACCGGGGTATTAATTCACCCCTCCACTTT. Residues: CAISDRGINSPLHF.

The genes are TRBV2 and TRBJ2-1; 9 bases map to TRBD2. The V segment lost 4 bases and the J segment 4 bases; nucleotides outside the gene matches: 8. Germline assignment: CDR1 SNHLY and CDR2 FYNNEI. This CDR3 region has 16 residues. Here the CDR3 reads CASSASGGSNYNEQFF. CDR3 DNA: TGTGCCAGCAGTGCGAGCGGGGGGTCAAATTACAATGAGCAGTTCTTC.

This clonotype was counted once. Germline and junction disagree at one end, which may indicate a read error. The genes are TRBV12-3 or TRBV12-4 and TRBJ2-7; TRBD1 agrees at 7 bases. This CDR3 comprises 14 residues. CDR3 sequence (DNA): TGTGCCCGCAGCCTCGACGGGACAGCCTACGAGCAGTACTTC. This sequence encodes CARSLDGTAYEQYF.

There are many counts of this clonotype. The J gene is TRBJ2-3, the V gene TRBV11-2, with D unclear. V dropped 1 base and J dropped 6 bases, with 5 bases sitting between them. Germline values: CDR1 SGHAT, CDR2 FQNNGV. This CDR3 is built from 12 residues. The chain's CDR3 is CASSLVRDTQYF. Written as DNA, the CDR3 is TGTGCCAGCAGCTTAGTCCGCGATACGCAGTATTTT. The full variable domain, its missing parts supplied by reference TRBV11-2 and TRBJ2-3, is EAGVAQSPRYKIIEKRQSVAFWCNPISGHATLYWYQQILGQGPKLLIQFQNNGVVDDSQLPKDRFSAERLKGVDSTLKIQPAKLEDSAVYLCASSLVRDTQYFGPGTRLTVL.

This clonotype was detected many times. The rearrangement links TRBV3-1 to TRBJ1-5; D possibly corresponds to TRBD1 (5 bases). This CDR3 region has 15 residues. V was clipped by 3 bases and J by 2 bases, with 11 bases between them. The germline gives CDR1 LGHDT, CDR2 YNNKEL (reference sequence). The chain's CDR3 is CASSQQGWGNQPQHF. CDR3 in DNA: TGTGCCAGCAGCCAGCAGGGCTGGGGCAATCAGCCCCAGCATTTT.

This clonotype was counted between two and nine times. This chain uses TRBV24-1 with TRBJ2-2, with D perhaps given as TRBD1 or TRBD2 (5 bases each). The germline gives CDR1 KGHDR, CDR2 SFDVKD. The CDR3 covers 14 residues. The ends were cut back, 7 bases at V and 1 base at J, with 9 bases in the middle. Here the CDR3 DNA reads TGTGCCACCAGGAGGGACGGGAACACCGGGGAGCTGTTTTTT. It codes for CATRRDGNTGELFF.

This clonotype was seen a few times. This chain connects TRBV10-3 to TRBJ2-3; TRBD2 aligns across 10 bases. The CDR3 consists of 14 residues. V gave up 6 bases and J gave up 4 bases; unmatched junction bases: 4. In germline, CDR1 is ENHRY, CDR2 SYGVKD. The CDR3 reads CAIRAGGPSDTQYF. CDR3 coding DNA: TGTGCCATCAGAGCGGGGGGGCCTTCAGATACGCAGTATTTT.

This chain connects TRBV9 to TRBJ2-7; the D call may be TRBD1 or TRBD2 (6 bases each). CDR1 and CDR2 from the germline V gene are SGDLS and YYNGEE. The CDR3 loop spans 15 amino acids. V dropped 0 bases and J dropped 2 bases, with 12 bases sitting between them. CDR3 residues: CASSVDPGGPYEQYF. The CDR3 DNA follows: TGTGCCAGCAGCGTAGATCCCGGGGGCCCCTACGAGCAGTACTTC.

The rearrangement links TRBV20-1 to TRBJ1-6, with D perhaps TRBD1 (6 bases). Deletions cut 6 bases from V and 6 bases from J, with 15 bases between. Looked up from germline, CDR1 is DFQATT and CDR2 is SNEGSKA (reference sequence). The length of the CDR3 is 14 residues. The DNA of the CDR3 is TGCAGTGCCCGATTGGACAGCCGTAATTCACCCCTCCACTTT. Translating it yields CSARLDSRNSPLHF.

This clonotype was picked up many times. The chain joins TRBV5-8 to TRBJ2-2; D gene unclear. The CDR3 length is 16 residues. CDR1 SGHTS and CDR2 YDEGEE come from the germline V gene. Trimming took off 4 bases at V and 1 base at J, with 14 bases between the two ends. The CDR3 spells CASSVEGAMNTGELFF. The CDR3 coding sequence is TGTGCCAGCAGCGTGGAAGGAGCCATGAACACCGGGGAGCTGTTTTTT. The full variable domain, completed using reference TRBV5-8 and TRBJ2-2, is EAGVTQSPTHLIKTRGQQATLRCSPISGHTSVYWYQQALGLGLQFLLWYDEGEERNRGNFPPRFSGRQFPNYSSELNVNALELEDSALYLCASSVEGAMNTGELFFGEGSRLTVL.

The chain couples TRBV29-1 to TRBJ2-5; D uncertain. CDR1 and CDR2 (germline): SQVTM, ANQGSEA. The V and J ends lost 4 bases and 0 bases respectively, with 15 bases between them. The CDR3 has 15 residues. DNA of the CDR3: TGCAGCGTTGCCACTCCCCCCGGCAACCAAGAGACCCAGTACTTC. Amino acids: CSVATPPGNQETQYF.

The sample holds many counts of this clonotype. The genes are TRBV6-1 and TRBJ1-2; perhaps TRBD1 as D (6 bases). CDR1 is MNHNS and CDR2 is SASEGT in the germline V gene. V was clipped by 4 bases and J by 4 bases, with 16 bases between them. CDR3 length: 15 residues. Here the CDR3 DNA reads TGTGCCAGCAGTGCCGAAATAAGGGGGGCCTATGGCTACACCTTC. Protein product: CASSAEIRGAYGYTF.

This clonotype was picked up many times. This chain uses TRBV3-1 with TRBJ1-5; weak D call: TRBD1 (6 bases). The CDR3 spans 16 residues. Trimming removed 0 bases from V and 4 bases from J, with 13 bases in between. Germline CDR1 reads LGHDT; CDR2 reads YNNKEL (reference sequence). The CDR3 here is CASSQDIRGGNQPQHF. For the CDR3, the DNA is TGTGCCAGCAGCCAAGATATCAGGGGAGGTAATCAGCCCCAGCATTTT.

This clonotype was recorded at least ten times. The chain employs TRBV18 and TRBJ2-3; 7 bases match TRBD2. After removal of 5 bases from V and 5 bases from J, the junction contained 7 bases not matched to a gene. Germline CDR1 KGHSH, CDR2 LQKENI. The CDR3 spans 14 residues. The CDR3 here is CASSTSGAVDTQYF. The CDR3, as DNA: TGTGCCAGCTCAACCAGCGGGGCCGTAGATACGCAGTATTTT.

The rearrangement links TRBV24-1 to TRBJ1-1; D gene ambiguous. The CDR3 extends over 12 amino acids. CDR1 and CDR2 from the germline V gene are KGHDR and SFDVKD. The ends were cut back, 4 bases at V and 4 bases at J, with 6 bases in the middle. The CDR3 coding sequence is TGTGCCACCAGTGAAGAGGGCACTGAAGCTTTCTTT. Protein sequence: CATSEEGTEAFF.

On this clonotype: Relative to the germline gene, one junction end is altered; a read error may explain this. This chain connects TRBV5-1 to TRBJ1-1; 7 nucleotides match TRBD1. This CDR3 region has 15 residues. The germline V gene has CDR1 SGHRS and CDR2 YFSETQ. CDR3 nucleotides: TGCGCCGGCAGCTTGACCGGGACAGCATACACTGAAGCTTTCTTT. It is translated as CAGSLTGTAYTEAFF.

Only a few counts were recorded for this clonotype. The rearrangement joins TRBV7-6 to TRBJ2-2; D ambiguous. There are 17 residues in the CDR3. V dropped 0 bases and J dropped 0 bases, with 11 bases sitting between them. Germline values: CDR1 SGHVS, CDR2 FNYEAQ. In DNA, the CDR3 is TGTGCCAGCAGCTTAGCGCCAGGAACCACGAACACCGGGGAGCTGTTTTTT. Translated: CASSLAPGTTNTGELFF.

This sequence joins TRBV12-3 or TRBV12-4 and TRBJ2-5; 11 nucleotides line up with TRBD2. The junction had 7 bases not matched to a gene; V was cut back by 3 bases and J by 1 base. There are 17 residues in the CDR3. The CDR3 DNA follows: TGTGCCAGCAGTTTCGGGCTAGCGGGGGGAATCCAAGAGACCCAGTACTTC. Its translation: CASSFGLAGGIQETQYF.

This sequence joins TRBV6-2 or TRBV6-3 and TRBJ1-5; 9 nucleotides agree with TRBD1. The CDR3 length is 15 residues. V lost 6 bases to trimming and J lost 1 base; unmatched junction nucleotides: 4. CDR1 and CDR2 (germline): MNHEY, SVGEGT. The CDR3 protein is CASRGQGLSNQPQHF. The DNA of the CDR3 is TGTGCCAGCAGGGGACAGGGCTTAAGCAATCAGCCCCAGCATTTT.

J is TRBJ1-2 and V is TRBV7-8; the match to TRBD1 covers 7 bases. Germline V CDR1 and CDR2: SGHVS, FQNEAQ. The junction had 5 bases not matched to a gene; V was cut back by 5 bases and J by 2 bases. CDR3 length: 14 residues. As DNA, the CDR3 is TGTGCCAGCAGCCCCCAACAGGGGAACTATGGCTACACCTTC. Translated, it gives CASSPQQGNYGYTF. The complete variable domain, with remaining parts taken from reference TRBV7-8 and TRBJ1-2, reads GAGVSQSPRYKVAKRGQDVALRCDPISGHVSLFWYQQALGQGPEFLTYFQNEAQLDKSGLPSDRFFAERPEGSVSTLKIQRTQQEDSAVYLCASSPQQGNYGYTFGSGTRLTVV.

A remark on this clonotype: Just one base apart from a much larger clone, this may be a read error. As DNA, the CDR3 is TGTGCCAGCAGTTTAAGACTAGGTTCATACAATGAGCAGTCCTTC. Amino acid sequence: CASSLRLGSYNEQSF. The V and J genes are TRBV12-3 or TRBV12-4 and TRBJ2-1; D perhaps matches TRBD2 (6 bases). CDR3 length equals 15 residues.

The gene calls are TRBV5-1 and TRBJ2-1, with 8 positions matching TRBD1. The CDR3 sequence is 13 residues long. Germline V gene lookup returns CDR1 SGHRS and CDR2 YFSETQ. V shed 1 base and J 9 bases; nucleotides not matched to a gene: 3. CDR3 in amino acids: CASSLMTGAEQFF. Written as DNA, the CDR3 is TGCGCCAGCAGCTTGATGACAGGGGCTGAGCAGTTCTTC.

The chain uses TRBV9 and TRBJ2-3, with TRBD2 matching over 8 bases. V gave up 0 bases and J gave up 3 bases; unmatched junction bases: 6. The CDR3 consists of 16 residues. From germline, CDR1 is SGDLS and CDR2 YYNGEE. The CDR3 DNA sequence: TGTGCCAGCAGCGTAGTAGGTAGCGGGGCGACAGATACGCAGTATTTT. The encoded protein is CASSVVGSGATDTQYF.

This sequence joins TRBV29-1 and TRBJ1-1; TRBD1 might be the D (5 bases). Looked up from germline, CDR1 is SQVTM and CDR2 is ANQGSEA. V lost 0 bases and J 4 bases, leaving 12 bases between the germline ends. The CDR3 runs to 14 residues. CDR3 sequence (DNA): TGCAGCGTTGAAGATATCAGGGAACGCACTGAAGCTTTCTTT. It yields the protein CSVEDIRERTEAFF.

CDR3 nucleotide sequence: TGCGCCAGCAGCTTTTTAGACTCAACGACTAATGAAAAACTGTTTTTT. Its translation is CASSFLDSTTNEKLFF. The chain is built from TRBV5-1 and TRBJ1-4; no definite D call. This CDR3 spans 16 amino acids. V dropped 2 bases and J dropped 2 bases, with 13 bases sitting between them. The V gene's germline CDR1 is SGHRS and CDR2 YFSETQ. The full variable domain, rest sourced from reference TRBV5-1 and TRBJ1-4, is KAGVTQTPRYLIKTRGQQVTLSCSPISGHRSVSWYQQTPGQGLQFLFEYFSETQRNKGNFPGRFSGRQFSNSRSEMNVSTLELGDSALYLCASSFLDSTTNEKLFFGSGTQLSVL.

A few counts support this clonotype. V and J are TRBV5-1 and TRBJ2-1, with 15 bases lining up with TRBD2. The CDR3 is 17 residues long. The V and J ends lost 3 bases and 7 bases, in that order; junction bases with no gene match: 8. Looked up from germline, CDR1 is SGHRS and CDR2 is YFSETQ. CDR3 sequence (DNA): TGCGCCAGCAGCTCCCTCGGACTAGCGGGGGGGCCGAATGAGCAGTTCTTC. This gives the protein CASSSLGLAGGPNEQFF. Together with reference TRBV5-1 and TRBJ2-1, the CDR3 gives the full variable domain: KAGVTQTPRYLIKTRGQQVTLSCSPISGHRSVSWYQQTPGQGLQFLFEYFSETQRNKGNFPGRFSGRQFSNSRSEMNVSTLELGDSALYLCASSSLGLAGGPNEQFFGPGTRLTVL.

This clonotype was counted a few times. A read error is likely, as this CDR3 ends without the conserved phenylalanine or tryptophan. The V gene is TRBV3-1, the J gene TRBJ1-2; D not resolved. CDR1 is LGHDT, CDR2 YNNKEL, per germline (reference sequence). Trimming stripped 0 bases from V and 5 bases from J, with 13 bases between. The CDR3 is made up of 15 amino acids. The CDR3 region is CASSQDEPAAYGYTL. Written as DNA, the CDR3 is TGTGCCAGCAGCCAAGATGAACCGGCAGCTTATGGCTACACCCTC.

The chain uses TRBV27 and TRBJ2-7, with TRBD1 as a possible D gene (6 bases). CDR3 length equals 15 residues. Trimming shortened V by 3 bases and J by 2 bases, and 14 bases separated the two germline ends. CDR1 is MNHEY, CDR2 SMNVEV, per germline (reference sequence). Written as DNA, the CDR3 is TGTGCCAGCAGTTTCAGCGGCAGGGGACCCTACGAGCAGTACTTC. Translated, it gives CASSFSGRGPYEQYF.

This clonotype turned up a few times. The chain joins TRBV20-1 to TRBJ1-2; D is uncertain. The CDR3 is made up of 13 amino acids. V was pared by 2 bases and J by 5 bases, with 12 bases between. CDR1 DFQATT and CDR2 SNEGSKA come from the germline V gene (reference sequence). CDR3 DNA sequence: TGCAGTGCTAGATCCGACTGGGTGTATGGCTACACCTTC. Protein product: CSARSDWVYGYTF.